This is a list of T cell receptor beta chains from one sample in a study of blood T cell repertoires in COVID-19. Libraries were prepared by immunoSEQ multiplex PCR; TCRdb keeps only in-frame clonotypes and omits some of them. The repertoire holds about 290,000 clones, with 89% as singletons. The sample was PBMCs or T cells enriched from blood (not recorded which). The receptors originated from a woman in her thirties or forties who had recovered from COVID-19. The CDR3 runs from the conserved cysteine through the conserved F or W. Each record gives: J gene, V gene, CDR3 length, D gene, clone size, CDR3 protein, CDR3 DNA. D genes are given only for firm matches. The listing skips clone size in some rows; elsewhere it reads once, few, many or a size class.

>TRBJ1-1|TRBV19|14|TRBD1|.
CASRIHRGGTEAFF
TGTGCCAGTAGGATCCACAGGGGCGGCACTGAAGCTTTCTTT
>TRBJ2-3|TRBV4-2|16|.|.
CASSPTVGISTDTQYF
TGTGCCAGCAGCCCAACGGTCGGGATTAGCACAGATACGCAGTATTTT
>TRBJ1-4|TRBV5-5|17|.|.
CASSRSASGILNEKLFF
TGTGCCAGCAGCCGATCCGCGTCAGGGATCCTAAATGAAAAACTGTTTTTT
>TRBJ2-7|TRBV5-8|14|.|once
CASRSYGGGNEQYF
TGTGCCAGCAGATCATACGGCGGGGGCAACGAGCAGTACTTC
>TRBJ2-7|TRBV15|17|.|.
CATSRGRIAGTIYEQYF
TGTGCCACCAGCAGAGGGAGGATCGCGGGAACGATCTACGAGCAGTACTTC
>TRBJ1-2|TRBV19|17|TRBD1|.
CATHVGTGGLGNYGYTF
TGTGCCACCCATGTCGGGACAGGGGGCCTAGGCAACTATGGCTACACCTTC
>TRBJ1-2|TRBV4-2|16|TRBD1|.
CASSREGDRASYGYTF
TGTGCCAGCAGCCGGGAGGGGGACAGGGCCTCCTATGGCTACACCTTC
>TRBJ2-2|TRBV20-1|14|.|.
CSASTVANTGELFF
TGCAGTGCTAGTACAGTGGCGAACACCGGGGAGCTGTTTTTT
>TRBJ1-1|TRBV5-1|16|.|.
CASSLDPGGSNTEAFF
TGCGCCAGCAGCCTGGACCCGGGGGGGTCGAACACTGAAGCTTTCTTT
>TRBJ2-3|TRBV12-3/TRBV12-4|13|TRBD1|.
CASSESGGVTQYF
TGTGCCAGCAGTGAATCAGGGGGCGTAACGCAGTATTTT
>TRBJ1-4|TRBV4-1|18|.|few
CASSQDPQGMSTNEKLFF
TGCGCCAGCAGCCAAGATCCCCAGGGGATGTCCACTAATGAAAAACTGTTTTTT
>TRBJ2-2|TRBV11-2|14|.|.
CASSLVQYTGELFF
TGTGCCAGCAGCTTAGTACAGTACACCGGGGAGCTGTTTTTT
>TRBJ1-2|TRBV7-9|16|.|few
CASSLVFKGPPYGYTF
TGTGCCAGCAGCTTAGTCTTTAAGGGGCCCCCCTATGGCTACACCTTC
>TRBJ1-1|TRBV11-3|13|TRBD1|.
CASSPGTGTEAFF
TGTGCCAGCAGCCCGGGGACAGGGACTGAAGCTTTCTTT
>TRBJ2-7|TRBV6-1|13|TRBD1|.
CASGKDRGYEQYF
TGTGCCAGCGGAAAAGACAGGGGGTACGAGCAGTACTTC
>TRBJ2-1|TRBV19|14|TRBD1|.
CASSLRTGGNEQFF
TGTGCCAGTAGTCTTCGGACAGGCGGCAATGAGCAGTTCTTC
>TRBJ2-5|TRBV7-2|14|.|.
CASSLVRGPETQYF
TGTGCCAGCAGCTTAGTGCGGGGGCCGGAGACCCAGTACTTC
>TRBJ2-7|TRBV19|12|.|.
CASAGDSYEQYF
TGTGCCAGTGCAGGGGACTCCTACGAGCAGTACTTC
>TRBJ1-1|TRBV5-1|14|.|.
CASSRQDLNTEAFF
TGCGCCAGCAGCCGACAAGATTTGAACACTGAAGCTTTCTTT
>TRBJ1-6|TRBV12-5|17|TRBD1|.
CASGWGQGTFYNSPLHF
TGTGCTAGTGGTTGGGGACAGGGGACGTTTTATAATTCACCCCTCCACTTT
>TRBJ1-4|TRBV5-1|16|TRBD1|.
CASSTGTVGGGEKLFF
TGCGCCAGCAGCACTGGGACAGTGGGAGGCGGTGAAAAACTGTTTTTT
>TRBJ1-2|TRBV27|13|TRBD1|.
CASSPWTGGGYTF
TGTGCCAGCAGTCCCTGGACAGGGGGCGGCTACACCTTC
>TRBJ1-6|TRBV5-1|14|.|once
CASSLSGGDSPLHF
TGCGCCAGCAGCTTGTCAGGTGGTGATTCACCCCTCCACTTT
>TRBJ2-3|TRBV15|20|TRBD2|.
CATSRDQGLARAGRGDTQYF
TGTGCCACCAGCAGAGATCAAGGGTTGGCAAGAGCGGGGAGAGGGGATACGCAGTATTTT
>TRBJ2-7|TRBV5-1|14|.|few
CASSLANQVDEQYF
TGCGCCAGCAGCTTGGCCAATCAAGTAGACGAGCAGTACTTC
>TRBJ2-3|TRBV5-1|16|TRBD2|.
CASTLGTSGPTDTQYF
TGCGCCAGCACCTTGGGGACTAGCGGGCCGACAGATACGCAGTATTTT
>TRBJ1-4|TRBV3-1/TRBV3-2|12|.|.
CASSHARGKLFF
TGTGCCAGCAGCCACGCGAGGGGGAAACTGTTTTTT